A single sample is the source of the 8 T cell receptor beta chains below, sequenced in a study of Ad26.COV2.S vaccination and SARS-CoV-2 variants. TCRdb's copy holds only in-frame clones and misses some; the assay was immunoSEQ multiplex PCR. The sample shows about 420,000 clones, approximately 90% of them seen only once. Documented treatment: over 15 received Ad26.COV2.S at low or high dose, single or two shots; about 5 received placebo; per-sample allocation not given. Samples analyzed were those drawn on day 63 after the first vaccine or placebo injection. Sequenced here: peripheral blood, sampled in a trial of Ad26.COV2.S vaccine versus placebo. These receptors came from a person aged 18-65 years who received the Ad26.COV2.S COVID-19 vaccine or a placebo.

V usage is TRBV27 and J usage is TRBJ1-4; 9 bases are a match to TRBD1. Germline lookup yields CDR1 MNHEY and CDR2 SMNVEV (reference sequence). The CDR3 is 15 amino acids. The trim removed 4 bases at V and 5 bases at J, leaving 5 bases unmatched. The CDR3 coding sequence is TGTGCCAGCAGTTCACAGGGGGCGTGGAATGAAAAACTGTTTTTT. It encodes CASSSQGAWNEKLFF.

V and J are TRBV14 and TRBJ2-5; a possible D gene is TRBD1 (5 bases). The germline V and J ends were trimmed by 1 base and 4 bases, with 13 bases remaining between them. CDR3 length: 15 residues. CDR1 and CDR2 (germline): SGHDN, FVKESK. As DNA, the CDR3 is TGTGCCAGCAGCCAAGCTATAGGGGTTGGAGAGACCCAGTACTTC. Protein: CASSQAIGVGETQYF. Supplemented by reference TRBV14 and TRBJ2-5, the full variable domain reads EAGVTQFPSHSVIEKGQTVTLRCDPISGHDNLYWYRRVMGKEIKFLLHFVKESKQDESGMPNNRFLAERTGGTYSTLKVQPAELEDSGVYFCASSQAIGVGETQYFGPGTRLLVL.

This clone was seen only once. J is TRBJ2-7 and V is TRBV4-3; D possibly matches TRBD1 or TRBD2 (5 bases each). This CDR3 has 14 residues. CDR1 and CDR2 from the germline V gene are LGHNA and YSLEER. Trimming left V 4 bases short and J 0 bases short, with 10 bases between. The CDR3 protein is CASSLGTGSYEQYF. The CDR3 bases are TGCGCCAGCAGCCTGGGGACGGGCTCCTACGAGCAGTACTTC.

The chain recombines TRBV6-5 with TRBJ1-2; the D is unclear. V was cut by 0 bases and J by 1 base, with 12 bases left in between. This CDR3 has 16 amino acids. CDR1 and CDR2 (germline): MNHEY, SVGAGI. The CDR3 region has the DNA TGTGCCAGCAGTTACTCGGGGTCGACCTTTAACTATGGCTACACCTTC. It specifies CASSYSGSTFNYGYTF.

This clone was detected only once. This CDR3 reads CASSPPEAQGLYGYTF. CDR3 bases: TGTGCCAGCAGCCCCCCCGAGGCTCAGGGGCTGTATGGCTACACCTTC. The chain carries TRBV4-2 and TRBJ1-2, with D maybe TRBD1 (6 bases). The germline V gene encodes CDR1 LGHNA and CDR2 YNFKEQ. The CDR3 extends over 16 amino acids. The V gene lost 4 bases and the J gene lost 5 bases, with 20 bases spanning the gap.

The CDR3 DNA follows: TGTGCCGTCCGGGAGCAGTACTTC. This codes for CAVREQYF. The rearrangement uses TRBV14 and TRBJ2-7; D is undetermined. The CDR3 sequence is 8 residues long. V was pared by 11 bases and J by 7 bases, with 6 bases between. Germline V gene sequence: CDR1 SGHDN, CDR2 FVKESK.

The chain is built from TRBV11-2 and TRBJ1-5; D gene uncertain. Germline CDR1 and CDR2: SGHAT and FQNNGV. The CDR3 spans 16 residues. V lost 4 bases, J lost 5 bases, and 18 bases lay in between. For the CDR3, the DNA is TGTGCCAGCAGCTCTAGCCTACGGCGGAAATATCAGCCCCAGCATTTT. Protein product: CASSSSLRRKYQPQHF.

The chain is built from TRBV11-2 and TRBJ2-2; TRBD2 is a possible D gene (5 bases). Trimming pared 0 bases from V and 4 bases from J, leaving 12 bases between. The CDR3 has 16 residues. From germline, CDR1 is SGHAT and CDR2 FQNNGV. The CDR3 region has the DNA TGTGCCAGCAGCTTAGAGTGGCAGGCGGGCACCGGGGAGCTGTTTTTT. It is translated as CASSLEWQAGTGELFF.